This record covers a single T cell receptor (beta chain). This clonotype was seen many times. Its antigen is still unknown. Per-base qualities were not stored, and no clone one base away is much larger. The data were taken from a study of breast tumors, draining lymph nodes, adjacent tissues (dated by TCRdb to the mid-2010s). With regard to the full study: TCR beta repertoires were compared across tumor, adjacent nontumor tissue and axillary lymph nodes obtained from breast cancer patients. In human breast cancer, the study set out to assess how tumor, surrounding tissue and draining lymph node repertoires relate to one another and whether T cells might be exchanged between them.

These reads were obtained on an Illumina HiSeq 2000. Multiplex PCR amplification was used to build the TCR beta chain libraries. High-throughput sequencing was used to analyze the amplified TCR beta chain products. TCRdb reran the public reads through fastp at Q25 and MiXCR, keeping productive beta chains. A single entry per CDR3 protein holds the most common genes and DNA from its merged rows. This sample comprises some 85,000 distinct CDR3 sequences, around 29% of them detected only once. Over 8% of the sample rests with the top ten. General findings and caveats noted by the study authors: The data were considered consistent with the idea that most tumor T cells come from the lymph node and then expand in tumor tissue. Tumor T-cell repertoires showed less diversity than lymph node repertoires and more diversity than nontumor tissue repertoires, and tumor T-cell repertoires showed preferential V and J gene usage. The conclusion that tumor T cells originate in lymph nodes was framed as consistent with a hypothesis rather than directly demonstrated. Tumor and nontumor tissue repertoires were found to be significantly more similar in luminal-like than in basal-like breast cancer.

The lymph node samples were taken from the axillary draining lymph nodes of breast cancer patients. This TCR came from a female donor with breast cancer. Some clones in this sample may be carry-over from other donors' samples. The sequenced material came from axillary lymph node tissue.

The DNA sequence reads TGTGCCAGTAGTCCCGGGACAGGGACAGAGACCCAGTACTTC. Translated, it gives CASSPGTGTETQYF. The chain links TRBV19 with TRBJ2-5, with 9 bases in between that match TRBD1. The CDR3 numbers 14 residues from cysteine through phenylalanine. Of the read, only the CDR3 DNA is kept; its 42 bases are in frame from base 1. V is cut back by 5 bases and J by 4 bases, with 5 bases in the junction unmatched. CDR1 is given as LNHDA and CDR2 as SQIVND, both from the germline V gene (reference sequence).